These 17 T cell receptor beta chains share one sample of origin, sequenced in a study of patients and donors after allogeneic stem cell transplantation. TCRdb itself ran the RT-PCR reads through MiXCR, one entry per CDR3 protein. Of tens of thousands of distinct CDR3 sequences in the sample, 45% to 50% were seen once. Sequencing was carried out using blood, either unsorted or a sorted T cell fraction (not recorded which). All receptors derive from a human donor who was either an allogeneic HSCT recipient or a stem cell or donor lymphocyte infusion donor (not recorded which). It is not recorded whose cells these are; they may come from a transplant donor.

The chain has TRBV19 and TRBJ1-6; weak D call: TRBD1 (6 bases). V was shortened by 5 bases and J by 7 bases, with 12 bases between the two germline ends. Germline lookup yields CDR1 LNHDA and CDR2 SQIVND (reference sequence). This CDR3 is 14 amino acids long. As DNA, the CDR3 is TGTGCCAGTAGTGGGGGGCCCGAAAATTCACCCCTCCACTTT. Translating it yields CASSGGPENSPLHF.

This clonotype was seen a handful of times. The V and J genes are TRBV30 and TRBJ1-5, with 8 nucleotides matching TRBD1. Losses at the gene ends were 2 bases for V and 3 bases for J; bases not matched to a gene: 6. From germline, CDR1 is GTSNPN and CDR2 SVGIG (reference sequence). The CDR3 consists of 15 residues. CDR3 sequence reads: CAWSWQGAINQPQHF. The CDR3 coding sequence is TGTGCCTGGAGTTGGCAGGGGGCGATCAATCAGCCCCAGCATTTT.

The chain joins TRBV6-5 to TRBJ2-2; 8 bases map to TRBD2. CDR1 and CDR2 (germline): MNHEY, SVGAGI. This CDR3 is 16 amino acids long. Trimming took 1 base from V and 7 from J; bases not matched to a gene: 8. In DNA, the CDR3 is TGTGCCAGCAGTTACTGGGGTGCGGGAGGTTTCGGGGAGCTGTTTTTT. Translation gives CASSYWGAGGFGELFF.

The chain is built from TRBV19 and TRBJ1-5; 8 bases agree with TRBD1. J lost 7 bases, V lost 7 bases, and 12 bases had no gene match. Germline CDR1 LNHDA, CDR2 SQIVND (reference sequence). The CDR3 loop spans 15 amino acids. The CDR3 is CASTRSTGARQPQHF. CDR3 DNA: TGTGCCAGTACCCGGTCGACAGGGGCGCGGCAGCCCCAGCATTTT. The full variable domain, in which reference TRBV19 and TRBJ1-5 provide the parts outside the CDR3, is DGGITQSPKYLFRKEGQNVTLSCEQNLNHDAMYWYRQDPGQGLRLIYYSQIVNDFQKGDIAEGYSVSREKKESFPLTVTSAQKNPTAFYLCASTRSTGARQPQHFGDGTRLSIL.

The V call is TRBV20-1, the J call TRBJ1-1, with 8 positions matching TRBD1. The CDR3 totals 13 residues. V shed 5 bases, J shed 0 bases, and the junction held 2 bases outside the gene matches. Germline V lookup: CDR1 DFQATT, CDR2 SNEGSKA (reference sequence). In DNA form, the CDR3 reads TGCAGTGCTGCACAGGGGGTGAACACTGAAGCTTTCTTT. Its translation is CSAAQGVNTEAFF.

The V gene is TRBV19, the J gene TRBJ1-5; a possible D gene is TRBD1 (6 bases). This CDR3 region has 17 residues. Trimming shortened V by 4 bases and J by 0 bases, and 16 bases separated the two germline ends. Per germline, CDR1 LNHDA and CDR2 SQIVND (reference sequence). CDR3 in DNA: TGTGCCAGTAGTAATGTCCGGACAGCCAATAGCAATCAGCCCCAGCATTTT. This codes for CASSNVRTANSNQPQHF.

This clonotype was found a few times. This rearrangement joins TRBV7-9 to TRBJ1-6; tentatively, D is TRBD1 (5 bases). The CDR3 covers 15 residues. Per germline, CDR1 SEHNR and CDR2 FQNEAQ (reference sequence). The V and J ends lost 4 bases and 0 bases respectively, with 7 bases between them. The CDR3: CASSWGSSYNSPLHF. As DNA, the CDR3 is TGTGCCAGCAGCTGGGGCAGCTCCTATAATTCACCCCTCCACTTT.

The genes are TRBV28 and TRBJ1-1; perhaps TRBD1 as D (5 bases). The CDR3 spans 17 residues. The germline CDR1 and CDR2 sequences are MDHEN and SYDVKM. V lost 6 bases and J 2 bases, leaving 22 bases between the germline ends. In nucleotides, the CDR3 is TGTGCCAGCAGGACCCCAGGGCAGGAGACTACTAACACTGAAGCTTTCTTT. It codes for CASRTPGQETTNTEAFF.

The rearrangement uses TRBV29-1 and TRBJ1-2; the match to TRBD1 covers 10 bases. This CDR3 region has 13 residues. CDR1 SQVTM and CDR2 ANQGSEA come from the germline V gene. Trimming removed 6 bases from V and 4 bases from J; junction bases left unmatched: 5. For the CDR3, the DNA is TGCAGCGTGACAGGGGGCGCAGGCTATGGCTACACCTTC. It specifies CSVTGGAGYGYTF.

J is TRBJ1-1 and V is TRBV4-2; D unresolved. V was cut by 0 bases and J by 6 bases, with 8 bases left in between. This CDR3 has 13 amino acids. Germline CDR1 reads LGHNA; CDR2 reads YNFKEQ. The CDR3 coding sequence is TGTGCCAGCAGCCAAGATCCCCGTGCTGAAGCTTTCTTT. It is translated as CASSQDPRAEAFF.

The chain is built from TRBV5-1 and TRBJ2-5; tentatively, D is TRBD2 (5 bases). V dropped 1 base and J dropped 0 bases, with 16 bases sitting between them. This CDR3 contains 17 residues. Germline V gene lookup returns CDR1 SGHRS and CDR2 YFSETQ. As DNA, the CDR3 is TGCGCCAGCAGCTTGCCCGCGAGCGGAGAGAACCAAGAGACCCAGTACTTC. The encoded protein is CASSLPASGENQETQYF.

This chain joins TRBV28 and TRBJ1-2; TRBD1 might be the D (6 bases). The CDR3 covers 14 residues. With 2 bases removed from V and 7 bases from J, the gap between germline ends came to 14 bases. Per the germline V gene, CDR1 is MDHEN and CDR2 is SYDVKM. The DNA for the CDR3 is TGTGCCAGCAGTTTACAACAGGGAGTTCGTGGCTACACCTTC. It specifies CASSLQQGVRGYTF.

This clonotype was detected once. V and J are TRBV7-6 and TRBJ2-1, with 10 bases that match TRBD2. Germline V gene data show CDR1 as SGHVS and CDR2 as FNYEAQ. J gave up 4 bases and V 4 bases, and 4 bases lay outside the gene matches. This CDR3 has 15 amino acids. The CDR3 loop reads CASSSGLAEYNEQFF. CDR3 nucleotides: TGTGCCAGCAGCTCCGGACTAGCGGAATACAATGAGCAGTTCTTC.

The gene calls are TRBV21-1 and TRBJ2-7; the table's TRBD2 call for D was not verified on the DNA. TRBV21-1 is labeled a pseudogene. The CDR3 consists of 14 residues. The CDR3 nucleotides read TGTGCCAGCCTTTTACGGGCCTTTTTCTACGAGCAGTACTTC. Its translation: CASLLRAFFYEQYF.

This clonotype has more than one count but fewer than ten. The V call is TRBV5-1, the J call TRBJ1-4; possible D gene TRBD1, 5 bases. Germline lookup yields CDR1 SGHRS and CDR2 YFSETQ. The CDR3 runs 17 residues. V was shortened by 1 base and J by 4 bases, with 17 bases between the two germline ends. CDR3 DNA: TGCGCCAGCAGCTTGAACCCCTTGGGGCTGAATAATGAAAAACTGTTTTTT. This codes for CASSLNPLGLNNEKLFF. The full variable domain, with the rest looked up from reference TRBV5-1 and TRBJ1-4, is KAGVTQTPRYLIKTRGQQVTLSCSPISGHRSVSWYQQTPGQGLQFLFEYFSETQRNKGNFPGRFSGRQFSNSRSEMNVSTLELGDSALYLCASSLNPLGLNNEKLFFGSGTQLSVL.

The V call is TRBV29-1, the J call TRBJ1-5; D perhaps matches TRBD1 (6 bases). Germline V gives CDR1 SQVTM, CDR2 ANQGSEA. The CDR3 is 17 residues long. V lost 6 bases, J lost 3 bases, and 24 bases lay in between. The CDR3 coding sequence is TGCAGCGTGGCCGGGACACCAGGTTTAGGGGACAATCAGCCCCAGCATTTT. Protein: CSVAGTPGLGDNQPQHF.

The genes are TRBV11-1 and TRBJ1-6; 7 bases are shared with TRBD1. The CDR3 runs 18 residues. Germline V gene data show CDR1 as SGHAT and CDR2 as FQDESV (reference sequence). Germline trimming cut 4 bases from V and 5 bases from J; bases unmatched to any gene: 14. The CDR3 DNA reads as TGTGCCAGCAGCTCCGGGACAGTATTGCCCGGCGATAATTCACCCCTCCACTTT. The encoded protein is CASSSGTVLPGDNSPLHF.